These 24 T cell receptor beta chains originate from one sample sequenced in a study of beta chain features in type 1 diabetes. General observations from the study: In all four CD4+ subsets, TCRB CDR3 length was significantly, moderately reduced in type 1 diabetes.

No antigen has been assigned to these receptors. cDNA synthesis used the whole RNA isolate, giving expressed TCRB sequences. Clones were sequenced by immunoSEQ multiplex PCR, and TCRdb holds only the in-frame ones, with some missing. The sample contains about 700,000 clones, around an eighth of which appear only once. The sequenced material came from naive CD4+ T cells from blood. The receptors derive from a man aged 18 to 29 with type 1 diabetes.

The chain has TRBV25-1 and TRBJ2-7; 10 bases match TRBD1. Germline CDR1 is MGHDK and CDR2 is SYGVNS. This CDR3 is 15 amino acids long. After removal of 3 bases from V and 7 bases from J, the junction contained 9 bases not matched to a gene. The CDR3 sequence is CASSDPRQGAGEQYF. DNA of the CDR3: TGTGCCAGCAGTGACCCTCGACAGGGGGCGGGGGAGCAGTACTTC.

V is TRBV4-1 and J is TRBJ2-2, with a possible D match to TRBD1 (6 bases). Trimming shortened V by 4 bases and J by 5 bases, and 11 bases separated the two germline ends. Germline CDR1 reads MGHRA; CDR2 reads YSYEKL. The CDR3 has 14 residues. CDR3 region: CASSRNRETGELFF. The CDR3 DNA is TGCGCCAGCAGCCGAAACAGGGAAACCGGGGAGCTGTTTTTT.

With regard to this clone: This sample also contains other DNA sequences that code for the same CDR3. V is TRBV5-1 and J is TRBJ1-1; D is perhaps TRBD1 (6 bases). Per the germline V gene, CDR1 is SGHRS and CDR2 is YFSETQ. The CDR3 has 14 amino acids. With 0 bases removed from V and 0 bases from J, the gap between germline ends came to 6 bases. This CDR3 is CASSLGGLNTEAFF. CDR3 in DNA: TGCGCCAGCAGCTTGGGGGGGCTGAACACTGAAGCTTTCTTT.

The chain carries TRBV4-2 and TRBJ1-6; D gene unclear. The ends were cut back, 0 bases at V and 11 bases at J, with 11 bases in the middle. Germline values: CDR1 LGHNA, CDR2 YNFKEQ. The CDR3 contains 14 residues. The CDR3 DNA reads TGTGCCAGCAGCCAAGAAAGGGCGGGCACACCCCTCCACTTT. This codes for CASSQERAGTPLHF.

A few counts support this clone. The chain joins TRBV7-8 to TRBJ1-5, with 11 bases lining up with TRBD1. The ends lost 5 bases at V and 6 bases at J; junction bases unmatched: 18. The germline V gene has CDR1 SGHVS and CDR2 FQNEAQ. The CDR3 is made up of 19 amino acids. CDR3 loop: CASSLRTGGGRGMGQPQHF. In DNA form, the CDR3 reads TGTGCCAGCAGCCTCAGGACAGGGGGCGGAAGAGGTATGGGTCAGCCCCAGCATTTT. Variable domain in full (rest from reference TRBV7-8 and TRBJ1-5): GAGVSQSPRYKVAKRGQDVALRCDPISGHVSLFWYQQALGQGPEFLTYFQNEAQLDKSGLPSDRFFAERPEGSVSTLKIQRTQQEDSAVYLCASSLRTGGGRGMGQPQHFGDGTRLSIL.

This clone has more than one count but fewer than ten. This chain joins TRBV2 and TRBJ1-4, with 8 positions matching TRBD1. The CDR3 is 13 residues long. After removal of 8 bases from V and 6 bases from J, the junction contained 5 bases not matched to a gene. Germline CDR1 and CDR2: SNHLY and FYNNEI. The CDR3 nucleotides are TGTGCCAGCTCGACAGGGGCCGATGAAAAACTGTTTTTT. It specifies CASSTGADEKLFF.

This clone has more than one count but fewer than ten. In DNA, the CDR3 is TGTGCCAGCAGTCCCTCCAATCAGCCCCAGCATTTT. It specifies CASSPSNQPQHF. V gene TRBV2 combines with J gene TRBJ1-5; D not resolved. The V gene lost 5 bases and the J gene lost 3 bases, with 5 bases spanning the gap. Germline loops: CDR1 SNHLY, CDR2 FYNNEI. The CDR3 loop spans 12 amino acids.

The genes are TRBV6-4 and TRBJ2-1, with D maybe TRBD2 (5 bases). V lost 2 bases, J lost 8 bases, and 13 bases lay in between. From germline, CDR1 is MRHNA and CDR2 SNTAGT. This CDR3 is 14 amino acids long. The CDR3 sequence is CASSDVLASDEQFF. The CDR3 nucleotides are TGTGCCAGCAGTGACGTTCTAGCTTCAGATGAGCAGTTCTTC.

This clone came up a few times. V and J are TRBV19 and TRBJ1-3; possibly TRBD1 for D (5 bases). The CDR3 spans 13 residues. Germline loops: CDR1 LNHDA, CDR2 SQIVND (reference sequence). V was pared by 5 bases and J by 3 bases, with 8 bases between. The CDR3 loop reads CASSGDLGNTIYF. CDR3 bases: TGTGCCAGTAGTGGGGACCTTGGAAACACCATATATTTT.

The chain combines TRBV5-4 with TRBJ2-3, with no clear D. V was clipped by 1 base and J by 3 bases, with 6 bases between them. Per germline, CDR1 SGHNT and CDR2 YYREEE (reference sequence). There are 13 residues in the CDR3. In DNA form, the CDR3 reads TGTGCCAGCAGCTTGCGGTGGACAGATACGCAGTATTTT. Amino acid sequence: CASSLRWTDTQYF.

The DNA for the CDR3 is TGTGCCAGTAGTACCCTGGACAGCTTCACTGAAGCTTTCTTT. It is translated as CASSTLDSFTEAFF. This chain connects TRBV19 to TRBJ1-1, with D possibly matching TRBD1 (6 bases). Germline lookup yields CDR1 LNHDA and CDR2 SQIVND (reference sequence). Trimming removed 4 bases from V and 4 bases from J, with 13 bases in between. The CDR3 is 14 amino acids.

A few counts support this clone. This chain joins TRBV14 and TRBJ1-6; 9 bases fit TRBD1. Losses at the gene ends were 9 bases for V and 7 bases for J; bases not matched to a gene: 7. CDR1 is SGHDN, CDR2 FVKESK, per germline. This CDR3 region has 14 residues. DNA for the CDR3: TGTGCCAGTGCTGAGGGGACAGGGAATTCACCCCTCCACTTT. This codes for CASAEGTGNSPLHF.

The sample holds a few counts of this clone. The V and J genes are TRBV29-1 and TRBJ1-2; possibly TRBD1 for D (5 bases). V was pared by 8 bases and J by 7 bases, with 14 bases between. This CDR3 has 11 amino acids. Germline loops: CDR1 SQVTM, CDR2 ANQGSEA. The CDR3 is CSPGGAGGYTF. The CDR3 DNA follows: TGCAGCCCAGGAGGGGCCGGTGGCTACACCTTC.

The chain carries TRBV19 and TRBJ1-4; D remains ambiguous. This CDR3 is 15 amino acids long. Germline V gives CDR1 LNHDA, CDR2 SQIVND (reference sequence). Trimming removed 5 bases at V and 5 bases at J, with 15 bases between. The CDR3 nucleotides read TGTGCCAGTAGTCCCGGAGCAGGCGTCAATGAAAAACTGTTTTTT. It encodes CASSPGAGVNEKLFF.

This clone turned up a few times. The CDR3 DNA reads TGTGCCAGCAGCTACTTAGTCGGTTACGAGCAGTACTTC. Encoded protein: CASSYLVGYEQYF. The chain uses TRBV9 and TRBJ2-7; D ambiguous. The CDR3 is 13 residues long. Looked up from germline, CDR1 is SGDLS and CDR2 is YYNGEE. The V and J ends lost 4 bases and 4 bases respectively, with 12 bases between them. Supplemented by reference TRBV9 and TRBJ2-7, the full variable domain reads DSGVTQTPKHLITATGQRVTLRCSPRSGDLSVYWYQQSLDQGLQFLIQYYNGEERAKGNILERFSAQQFPDLHSELNLSSLELGDSALYFCASSYLVGYEQYFGPGTRLTVT.

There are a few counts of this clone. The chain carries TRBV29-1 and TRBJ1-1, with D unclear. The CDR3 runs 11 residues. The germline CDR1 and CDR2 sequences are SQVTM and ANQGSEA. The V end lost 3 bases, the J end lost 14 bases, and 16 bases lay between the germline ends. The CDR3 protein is CSVDQIPNVFF. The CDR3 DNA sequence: TGCAGCGTTGATCAAATCCCCAACGTATTCTTT.

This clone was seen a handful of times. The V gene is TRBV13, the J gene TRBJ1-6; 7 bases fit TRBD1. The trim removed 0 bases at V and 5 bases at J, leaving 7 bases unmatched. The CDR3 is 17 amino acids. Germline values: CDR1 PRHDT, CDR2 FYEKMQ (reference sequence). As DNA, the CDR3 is TGTGCCAGCAGCTTAGGAACCGGGACAGCGAATAATTCACCCCTCCACTTT. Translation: CASSLGTGTANNSPLHF. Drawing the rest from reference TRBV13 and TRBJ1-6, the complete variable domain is AAGVIQSPRHLIKEKRETATLKCYPIPRHDTVYWYQQGPGQDPQFLISFYEKMQSDKGSIPDRFSAQQFSDYHSELNMSSLELGDSALYFCASSLGTGTANNSPLHFGNGTRLTVT.

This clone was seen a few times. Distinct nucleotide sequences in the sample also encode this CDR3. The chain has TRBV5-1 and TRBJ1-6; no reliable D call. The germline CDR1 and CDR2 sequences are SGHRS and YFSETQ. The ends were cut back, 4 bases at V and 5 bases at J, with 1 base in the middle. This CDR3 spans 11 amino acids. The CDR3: CASSDNSPLHF. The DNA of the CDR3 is TGCGCCAGCAGCGATAATTCACCCCTCCACTTT.

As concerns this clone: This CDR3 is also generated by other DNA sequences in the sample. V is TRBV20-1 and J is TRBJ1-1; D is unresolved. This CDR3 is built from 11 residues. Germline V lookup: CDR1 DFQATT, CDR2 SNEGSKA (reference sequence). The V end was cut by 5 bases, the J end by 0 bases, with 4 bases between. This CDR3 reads CSAPLNTEAFF. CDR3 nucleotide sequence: TGCAGTGCTCCCTTGAACACTGAAGCTTTCTTT.

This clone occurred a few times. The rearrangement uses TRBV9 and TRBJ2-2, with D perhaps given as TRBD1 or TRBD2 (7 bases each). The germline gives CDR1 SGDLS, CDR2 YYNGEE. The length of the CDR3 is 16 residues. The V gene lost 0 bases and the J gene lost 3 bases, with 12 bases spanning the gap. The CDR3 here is CASSVGGGQYTGELFF. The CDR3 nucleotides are TGTGCCAGCAGCGTAGGCGGGGGACAGTACACCGGGGAGCTGTTTTTT. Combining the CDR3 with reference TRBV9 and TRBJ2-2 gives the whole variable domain DSGVTQTPKHLITATGQRVTLRCSPRSGDLSVYWYQQSLDQGLQFLIQYYNGEERAKGNILERFSAQQFPDLHSELNLSSLELGDSALYFCASSVGGGQYTGELFFGEGSRLTVL.

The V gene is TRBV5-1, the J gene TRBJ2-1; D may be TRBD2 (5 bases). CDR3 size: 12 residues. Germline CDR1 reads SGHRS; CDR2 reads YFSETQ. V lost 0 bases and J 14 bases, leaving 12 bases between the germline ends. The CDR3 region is CASSLDLQEEFF. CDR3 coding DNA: TGCGCCAGCAGCTTGGATCTTCAGGAGGAGTTCTTC.

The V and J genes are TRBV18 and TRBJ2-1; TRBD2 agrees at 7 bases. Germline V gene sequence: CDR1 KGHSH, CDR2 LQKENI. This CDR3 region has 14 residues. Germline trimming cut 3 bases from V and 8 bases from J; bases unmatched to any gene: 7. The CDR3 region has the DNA TGTGCCAGCTCACCCCGGGAGGTTAAGTATGAGCAGTTCTTC. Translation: CASSPREVKYEQFF.

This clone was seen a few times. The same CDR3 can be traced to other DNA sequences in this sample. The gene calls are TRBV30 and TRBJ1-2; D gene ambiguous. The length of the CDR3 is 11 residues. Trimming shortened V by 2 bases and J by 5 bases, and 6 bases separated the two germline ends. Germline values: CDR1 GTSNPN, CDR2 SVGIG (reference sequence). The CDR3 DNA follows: TGTGCCTGGAGTTTTGCGTATGGCTACACCTTC. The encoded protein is CAWSFAYGYTF.

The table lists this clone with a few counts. The CDR3 sequence is CASQREVAGVEQFF. In nucleotides, the CDR3 is TGTGCCAGCCAAAGAGAAGTAGCGGGGGTCGAGCAGTTCTTC. This chain connects TRBV9 to TRBJ2-1; 9 bases are shared with TRBD2. Germline trimming cut 7 bases from V and 10 bases from J; bases unmatched to any gene: 12. There are 14 residues in the CDR3. The germline V gene encodes CDR1 SGDLS and CDR2 YYNGEE.